These 11 T cell receptor beta chains were sequenced from one sample in a study of monozygotic twins with inflammatory bowel disease. For each CDR3 protein, TCRdb gives one entry from its re-call of the 5' RACE reads, without DNA. This listing includes approximately 400,000 distinct CDR3 sequences. Sequencing was carried out using blood. The receptors were gathered from a human donor with ulcerative colitis or Crohn's disease, or a healthy co-twin of an affected twin (not recorded which).

V usage is TRBV29-1 and J usage is TRBJ1-4; with no DNA, the TCRdb D assignment of TRBD1 cannot be verified. The CDR3 consists of 12 residues. Germline V lookup: CDR1 SQVTM, CDR2 ANQGSEA. The chain's CDR3 is CSGLQGSEKLFF.

This rearrangement joins TRBV20-1 to TRBJ2-5. The germline gives CDR1 DFQATT, CDR2 SNEGSKA (reference sequence). The CDR3 totals 12 residues. CDR3: CSAYRYAETQYF.

The chain employs TRBV5-1 and TRBJ2-7; TCRdb proposes TRBD1, but this gene call is untestable without DNA. The CDR3 contains 16 residues. Per germline, CDR1 SGHRS and CDR2 YFSETQ. The CDR3 region is CASSARQGAAHYEQYF.

The V gene is TRBV19, the J gene TRBJ2-1; without DNA, the TCRdb call of TRBD2 cannot be checked. Germline V lookup: CDR1 LNHDA, CDR2 SQIVND (reference sequence). This CDR3 spans 16 amino acids. The CDR3 loop is CASTPSGLSSYNEQFF.

The rearrangement joins TRBV10-1 to TRBJ2-7; TCRdb selects TRBD1, and the lack of DNA leaves this call unchecked. The CDR3 extends over 15 amino acids. Germline CDR1 and CDR2: WNHNN and SYGVQD (reference sequence). CDR3 sequence: CASSDNSGVGNEQYF.

The CDR3 sequence is CSVGGNNEQFF. V usage is TRBV29-1 and J usage is TRBJ2-1; TCRdb's D gene call, TRBD1, goes unchecked for lack of DNA. The CDR3 covers 11 residues. CDR1 is SQVTM and CDR2 is ANQGSEA in the germline V gene.

The J gene is TRBJ2-7, the V gene TRBV29-1. The V gene's germline CDR1 is SQVTM and CDR2 ANQGSEA. The CDR3 runs 13 residues. The CDR3 loop is CSVDGRKPYEQYF.

The rearrangement joins TRBV2 to TRBJ2-1; TCRdb calls TRBD1, which cannot be checked without DNA. Germline V gene sequence: CDR1 SNHLY, CDR2 FYNNEI. CDR3 length: 15 residues. CDR3 sequence: CASKQGGSSFHEQFF.

CDR3 residues: CASSFRRLGTDTQYF. This chain uses TRBV5-1 with TRBJ2-3; checking the TCRdb D call of TRBD2 is not possible without DNA. Germline V gives CDR1 SGHRS, CDR2 YFSETQ. The CDR3 runs 15 residues.

V gene TRBV2 combines with J gene TRBJ2-2; TCRdb indicates TRBD2, and absent DNA this call remains unverified. From germline, CDR1 is SNHLY and CDR2 FYNNEI. This CDR3 contains 16 residues. The CDR3 sequence: CASSRTSVMNTGELFF.

The chain couples TRBV11-2 to TRBJ2-1; without DNA, the TCRdb call of TRBD2 cannot be checked. Germline CDR1 SGHAT, CDR2 FQNNGV. This CDR3 is 13 amino acids long. This CDR3 is CASSIGTSLGPLF.